These 17 T cell receptor beta chains originate from one sample sequenced in a study of blood T cell repertoires in COVID-19. Generated by immunoSEQ multiplex PCR, the TCRdb table keeps only in-frame clones and is missing some. The table lists hundreds of thousands of clones, about 82% of them singletons, with approximately 5.5% in the top ten. Sequenced sample: peripheral blood. The receptors here all came from an elderly woman with COVID-19, enrolled during active disease.

This chain uses TRBV2 with TRBJ2-5; TRBD1 aligns across 8 bases. CDR1 SNHLY and CDR2 FYNNEI come from the germline V gene. J was trimmed by 4 bases and V by 8 bases; bases with no gene match: 6. The CDR3 extends over 13 amino acids. The CDR3: CASSGTGRETQYF. CDR3 nucleotides: TGTGCCAGCTCCGGGACAGGAAGAGAGACCCAGTACTTC.

J is TRBJ2-5 and V is TRBV7-8; 7 nucleotides line up with TRBD1. There are 18 residues in the CDR3. The V gene's germline CDR1 is SGHVS and CDR2 FQNEAQ. Trimming removed 4 bases from V and 2 bases from J; junction bases left unmatched: 16. As DNA, the CDR3 is TGTGCCAGCAGCTGGCCGACGACTTTACAGGGGAGACAAGAGACCCAGTACTTC. This codes for CASSWPTTLQGRQETQYF.

This chain links TRBV30 with TRBJ1-2; D not resolved. Trimming cost V 3 bases and J 3 bases, with 17 bases left between them. The germline V gene encodes CDR1 GTSNPN and CDR2 SVGIG (reference sequence). CDR3 length: 15 residues. The CDR3 nucleotides read TGTGCCTGGAGGCCTCGACCCCCCAGCGACTATGGCTACACCTTC. It yields the protein CAWRPRPPSDYGYTF.

The chain recombines TRBV5-5 with TRBJ1-5; D is unresolved. V dropped 0 bases and J dropped 0 bases, with 7 bases sitting between them. The CDR3 totals 15 residues. CDR1 SGHKS and CDR2 YYEKEE come from the germline V gene (reference sequence). CDR3 loop: CASSLAGFSNQPQHF. The CDR3 DNA sequence: TGTGCCAGCAGCTTGGCGGGTTTTAGCAATCAGCCCCAGCATTTT.

The chain employs TRBV6-5 and TRBJ1-2; 8 bases are a match to TRBD1. Germline lookup yields CDR1 MNHEY and CDR2 SVGAGI. This CDR3 is 13 amino acids long. The junction had 3 bases not matched to a gene; V was cut back by 7 bases and J by 2 bases. This chain's CDR3 is CASKDRGNYGYTF. In nucleotides, the CDR3 is TGTGCCAGCAAAGACAGGGGCAACTATGGCTACACCTTC.

This sequence joins TRBV2 and TRBJ1-4; a possible D gene is TRBD1 (5 bases). The germline CDR1 and CDR2 sequences are SNHLY and FYNNEI. The CDR3 length is 14 residues. V shed 5 bases and J shed 8 bases, with 15 bases lying between them. CDR3 sequence: CASSKGAQGEKLFF. CDR3 DNA sequence: TGTGCCAGCAGTAAAGGGGCCCAAGGAGAAAAACTGTTTTTT.

V and J are TRBV12-3 or TRBV12-4 and TRBJ2-7, with D perhaps matching TRBD2 (5 bases). Trimming took off 3 bases at V and 6 bases at J, with 9 bases between the two ends. The CDR3 spans 12 residues. The DNA for the CDR3 is TGTGCCAGCAGTTTTGGAGGCCTCGAGCAGTACTTC. Its translation is CASSFGGLEQYF.

The V gene is TRBV25-1, the J gene TRBJ1-3; D not certain. The CDR3 is 15 residues long. Germline V lookup: CDR1 MGHDK, CDR2 SYGVNS. The V gene lost 3 bases and the J gene lost 0 bases, with 9 bases spanning the gap. The chain's CDR3 is CASSEVGASGNTIYF. In DNA, the CDR3 is TGTGCCAGCAGTGAGGTAGGAGCCTCTGGAAACACCATATATTTT.

This chain links TRBV5-1 with TRBJ1-4, with D possibly matching TRBD1 (6 bases). The CDR3 spans 16 residues. Trimming left V 2 bases short and J 4 bases short, with 15 bases between. Germline assignment: CDR1 SGHRS and CDR2 YFSETQ. The CDR3 region has the DNA TGCGCCAGCAGCTTCAAGGGGGGGGGCATTAATGAAAAACTGTTTTTT. Its translation: CASSFKGGGINEKLFF.

This sequence joins TRBV6-5 and TRBJ1-3, with 7 bases aligning to TRBD1. The CDR3 runs to 15 residues. The junction had 5 bases not matched to a gene; V was cut back by 6 bases and J by 0 bases. Germline-derived CDR1 and CDR2 are MNHEY and SVGAGI. CDR3 residues: CASRPSGGSGNTIYF. CDR3 nucleotides: TGTGCCAGCAGACCGTCAGGGGGCTCTGGAAACACCATATATTTT.

The J gene is TRBJ2-5, the V gene TRBV11-3; the match to TRBD1 covers 11 bases. This CDR3 region has 15 residues. Trimming removed 5 bases from V and 5 bases from J; junction bases left unmatched: 7. Germline V lookup: CDR1 SGHNT, CDR2 YENEEA. CDR3 in amino acids: CASSPGQGGFETQYF. The CDR3 bases are TGTGCCAGCAGCCCGGGACAGGGGGGTTTCGAGACCCAGTACTTC.

This clone was found a few times. V is TRBV2 and J is TRBJ2-7, with 7 positions matching TRBD1. CDR3 size: 14 residues. V lost 6 bases, J lost 0 bases, and 5 bases stayed unmatched. Germline CDR1 is SNHLY and CDR2 is FYNNEI. CDR3 coding DNA: TGTGCCAGCAGGGGACAGATGAGCTCCTACGAGCAGTACTTC. Protein sequence: CASRGQMSSYEQYF.

The genes are TRBV6-5 and TRBJ2-3; D uncertain. Germline-derived CDR1 and CDR2 are MNHEY and SVGAGI. V lost 7 bases to trimming and J lost 0 bases, with 8 bases between them. The CDR3 length is 13 residues. The CDR3 loop reads CASMGRSTDTQYF. The CDR3 DNA reads as TGTGCCAGCATGGGCAGGAGCACAGATACGCAGTATTTT.

The rearrangement joins TRBV7-2 to TRBJ1-2, with 10 bases identical to TRBD1. The CDR3 length is 15 residues. Trimming at V came to 6 bases and at J to 6 bases, leaving 10 bases not matched to a gene. CDR1 is SGHTA, CDR2 FQGNSA, per germline. The chain's CDR3 is CASRTGGVNINGYTF. In DNA form, the CDR3 reads TGTGCCAGCAGGACAGGGGGCGTAAATATCAATGGCTACACCTTC.

The chain couples TRBV5-1 to TRBJ2-4, with 10 bases matching TRBD2. The CDR3 is 16 residues long. Germline CDR1 reads SGHRS; CDR2 reads YFSETQ. The junction had 5 bases not matched to a gene; V was cut back by 4 bases and J by 1 base. The CDR3 DNA reads as TGCGCCAGCAGCCCTCTAGCGGGGGCCGCCAAAAACATTCAGTACTTC. Translation: CASSPLAGAAKNIQYF.

The chain carries TRBV10-2 and TRBJ1-1; TRBD1 agrees at 9 bases. Germline V gene data show CDR1 as WSHSY and CDR2 as SAAADI. Trimming took 7 bases from V and 4 from J; bases not matched to a gene: 4. The CDR3 is made up of 13 amino acids. This CDR3 reads CASTLDRGTEAFF. CDR3 sequence (DNA): TGCGCCAGCACCCTGGACAGGGGCACTGAAGCTTTCTTT.

The chain links TRBV5-1 to TRBJ1-1, with D unresolved. The CDR3 is made up of 14 amino acids. The germline CDR1 and CDR2 sequences are SGHRS and YFSETQ. The germline V and J ends were trimmed by 0 bases and 6 bases, with 12 bases remaining between them. The CDR3 DNA reads TGCGCCAGCAGCTTGGAGATGGCCGCCGCTGAAGCTTTCTTT. As protein: CASSLEMAAAEAFF.